This TCR beta chain was documented in a study of shared clonotypes between healthy human individuals. Data came from immunoSEQ multiplex PCR; TCRdb stores just in-frame clones and leaves some out. Of roughly 2.5 million clones detected, more than 80% appear once; the ten largest clones hold more than 0.12%. This clone was seen more than once but under ten times. Antigen specificity is unknown. Study-wide results and caveats: Sharing across four donors was seen in around 5% of naive CD4 clonotypes.

The sequencing sample was made of naive CD4+ T cells sorted from blood. The subset was: CD45RA+ positively selected. The origin of this receptor is a man younger than 35 in good health.

This chain's CDR3 is CASSVEGTSPLHF. CDR3 in DNA: TGTGCCAGCAGCGTAGAAGGGACTTCACCCCTCCACTTT. This chain joins TRBV9 and TRBJ1-6; D may be TRBD1 (5 bases). The CDR3 sequence is 13 residues long. Trimming cost V 0 bases and J 9 bases, with 7 bases left between them. CDR1 is SGDLS, CDR2 YYNGEE, per germline.